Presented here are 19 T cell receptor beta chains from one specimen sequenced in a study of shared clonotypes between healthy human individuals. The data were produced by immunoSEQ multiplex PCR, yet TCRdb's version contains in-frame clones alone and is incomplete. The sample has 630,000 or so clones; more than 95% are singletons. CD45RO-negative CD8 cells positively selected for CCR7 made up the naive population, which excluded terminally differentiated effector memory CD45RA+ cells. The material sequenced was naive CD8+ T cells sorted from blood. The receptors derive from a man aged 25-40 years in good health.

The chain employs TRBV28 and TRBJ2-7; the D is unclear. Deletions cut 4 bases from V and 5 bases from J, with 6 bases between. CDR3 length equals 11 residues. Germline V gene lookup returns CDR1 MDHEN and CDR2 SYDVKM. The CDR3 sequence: CASSSGDEQYF. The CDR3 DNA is TGTGCCAGCAGTTCCGGAGACGAGCAGTACTTC.

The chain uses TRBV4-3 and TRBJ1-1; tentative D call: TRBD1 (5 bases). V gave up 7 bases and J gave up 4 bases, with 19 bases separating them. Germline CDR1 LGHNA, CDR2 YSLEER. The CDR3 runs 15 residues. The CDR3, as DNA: TGCGCCAGCAAGGCAGGGATGATGTTGGGCACTGAAGCTTTCTTT. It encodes CASKAGMMLGTEAFF.

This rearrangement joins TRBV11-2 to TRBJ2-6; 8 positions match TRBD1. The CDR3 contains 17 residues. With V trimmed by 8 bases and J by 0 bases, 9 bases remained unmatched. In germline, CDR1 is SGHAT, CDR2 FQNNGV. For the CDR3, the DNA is TGTGCCAGCCCAGGGGACAGGAGTAGCTCTGGGGCCAACGTCCTGACTTTC. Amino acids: CASPGDRSSSGANVLTF.

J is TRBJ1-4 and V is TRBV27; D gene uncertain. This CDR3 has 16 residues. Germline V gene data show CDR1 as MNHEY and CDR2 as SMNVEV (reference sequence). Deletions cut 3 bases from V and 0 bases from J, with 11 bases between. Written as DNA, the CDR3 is TGTGCCAGCAGTTTTGGGCAGCCGGCAACTAATGAAAAACTGTTTTTT. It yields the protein CASSFGQPATNEKLFF.

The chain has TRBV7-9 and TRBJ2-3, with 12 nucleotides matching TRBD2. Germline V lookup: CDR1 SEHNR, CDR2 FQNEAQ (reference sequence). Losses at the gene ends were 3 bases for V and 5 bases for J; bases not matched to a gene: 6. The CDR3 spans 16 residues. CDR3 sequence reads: CASSFPTSGSRDTQYF. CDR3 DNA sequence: TGTGCCAGCAGCTTCCCGACTAGCGGGAGTAGAGATACGCAGTATTTT. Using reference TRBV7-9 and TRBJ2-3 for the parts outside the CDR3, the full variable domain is DTGVSQNPRHKITKRGQNVTFRCDPISEHNRLYWYRQTLGQGPEFLTYFQNEAQLEKSRLLSDRFSAERPKGSFSTLEIQRTEQGDSAMYLCASSFPTSGSRDTQYFGPGTRLTVL.

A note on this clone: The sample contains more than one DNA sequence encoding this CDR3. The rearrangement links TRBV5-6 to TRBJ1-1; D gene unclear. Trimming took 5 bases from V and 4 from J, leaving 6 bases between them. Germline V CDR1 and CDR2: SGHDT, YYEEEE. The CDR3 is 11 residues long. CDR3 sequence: CASSLGTEAFF. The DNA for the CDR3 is TGTGCCAGCAGTCTAGGCACTGAAGCTTTCTTT.

CDR3 nucleotide sequence: TGTGCTAGTGGTTTGTCGGGGACAGGGGCAAAGGATGAGCAGTTCTTC. It specifies CASGLSGTGAKDEQFF. The V call is TRBV12-5, the J call TRBJ2-1; 10 bases agree with TRBD1. V lost 2 bases and J lost 8; bases outside the gene matches: 9. This CDR3 is built from 16 residues. The germline V gene encodes CDR1 LGHNT and CDR2 FRNRAP.

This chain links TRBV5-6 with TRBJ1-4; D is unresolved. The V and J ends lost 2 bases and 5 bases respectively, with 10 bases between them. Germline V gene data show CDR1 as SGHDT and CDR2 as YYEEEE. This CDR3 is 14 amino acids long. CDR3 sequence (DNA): TGTGCCAGCAGCTTATTCGGGGAGAATGAAAAACTGTTTTTT. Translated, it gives CASSLFGENEKLFF.

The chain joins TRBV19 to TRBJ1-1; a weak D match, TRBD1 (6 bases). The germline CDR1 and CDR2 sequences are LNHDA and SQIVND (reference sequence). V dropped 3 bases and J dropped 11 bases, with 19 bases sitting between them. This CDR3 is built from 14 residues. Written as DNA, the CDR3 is TGTGCCAGTAGTATGGTGCTTCGACAGGCAGACGCTTTCTTT. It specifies CASSMVLRQADAFF.

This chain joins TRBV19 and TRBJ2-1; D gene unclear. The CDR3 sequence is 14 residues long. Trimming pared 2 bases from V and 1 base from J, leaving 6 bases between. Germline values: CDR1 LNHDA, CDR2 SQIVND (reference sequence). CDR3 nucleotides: TGTGCCAGTAGTATATACGATTCCTACAATGAGCAGTTCTTC. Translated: CASSIYDSYNEQFF.

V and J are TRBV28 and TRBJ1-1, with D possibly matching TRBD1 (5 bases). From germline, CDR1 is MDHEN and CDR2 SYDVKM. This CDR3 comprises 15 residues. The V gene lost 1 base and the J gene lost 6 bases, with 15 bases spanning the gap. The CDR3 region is CASSLSPGNIPEAFF. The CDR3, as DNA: TGTGCCAGCAGTTTATCTCCAGGGAATATCCCTGAAGCTTTCTTT. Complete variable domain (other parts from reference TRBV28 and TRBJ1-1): DVKVTQSSRYLVKRTGEKVFLECVQDMDHENMFWYRQDPGLGLRLIYFSYDVKMKEKGDIPEGYSVSREKKERFSLILESASTNQTSMYLCASSLSPGNIPEAFFGQGTRLTVV.

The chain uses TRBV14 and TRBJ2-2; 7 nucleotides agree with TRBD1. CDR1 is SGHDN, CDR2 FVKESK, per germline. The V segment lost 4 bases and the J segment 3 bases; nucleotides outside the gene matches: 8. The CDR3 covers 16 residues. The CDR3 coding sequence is TGTGCCAGCAGCCCGACAGGGCGCCCCTACACCGGGGAGCTGTTTTTT. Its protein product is CASSPTGRPYTGELFF.

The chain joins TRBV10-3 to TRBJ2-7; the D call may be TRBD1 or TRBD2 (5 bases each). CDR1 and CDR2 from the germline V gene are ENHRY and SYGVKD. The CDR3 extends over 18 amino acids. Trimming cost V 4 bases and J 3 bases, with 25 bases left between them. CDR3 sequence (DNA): TGTGCCATCAGTGGGGGAATGACAGACACTAGTTACGTCTACGAGCAGTACTTC. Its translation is CAISGGMTDTSYVYEQYF.

CDR3 loop: CASSQDLQGFNGVQDQPQHF. The CDR3 bases are TGCGCCAGCAGCCAAGATCTCCAGGGGTTTAATGGTGTACAGGATCAGCCCCAGCATTTT. The chain recombines TRBV4-1 with TRBJ1-5, with D perhaps TRBD1 (6 bases). Trimming stripped 0 bases from V and 5 bases from J, with 26 bases between. The germline CDR1 and CDR2 sequences are MGHRA and YSYEKL. The CDR3 is made up of 20 amino acids.

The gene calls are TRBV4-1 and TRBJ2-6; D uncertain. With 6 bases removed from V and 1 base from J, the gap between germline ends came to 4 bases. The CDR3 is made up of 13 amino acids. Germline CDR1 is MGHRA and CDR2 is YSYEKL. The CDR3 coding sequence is TGCGCCAGCAGGGGATCTGGGGCCAACGTCCTGACTTTC. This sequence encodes CASRGSGANVLTF.

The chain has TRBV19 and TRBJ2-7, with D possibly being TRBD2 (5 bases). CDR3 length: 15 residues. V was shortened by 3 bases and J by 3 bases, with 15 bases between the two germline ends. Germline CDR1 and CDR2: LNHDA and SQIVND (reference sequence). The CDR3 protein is CASSIGLAPGYEQYF. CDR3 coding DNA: TGTGCCAGTAGTATCGGCCTAGCTCCAGGCTACGAGCAGTACTTC.

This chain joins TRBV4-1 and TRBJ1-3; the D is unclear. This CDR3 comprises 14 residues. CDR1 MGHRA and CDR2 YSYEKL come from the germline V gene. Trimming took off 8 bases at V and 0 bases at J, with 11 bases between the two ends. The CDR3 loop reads CASDDSCSGNTIYF. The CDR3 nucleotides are TGCGCCAGCGACGATAGCTGCTCTGGAAACACCATATATTTT.

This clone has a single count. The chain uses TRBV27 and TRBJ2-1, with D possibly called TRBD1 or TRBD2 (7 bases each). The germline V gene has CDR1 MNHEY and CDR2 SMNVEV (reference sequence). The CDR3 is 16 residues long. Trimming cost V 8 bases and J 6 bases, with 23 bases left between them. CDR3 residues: CASCSSVTGRANEQFF. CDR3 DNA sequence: TGTGCCAGCTGCTCCTCGGTGACAGGGAGGGCCAATGAGCAGTTCTTC.

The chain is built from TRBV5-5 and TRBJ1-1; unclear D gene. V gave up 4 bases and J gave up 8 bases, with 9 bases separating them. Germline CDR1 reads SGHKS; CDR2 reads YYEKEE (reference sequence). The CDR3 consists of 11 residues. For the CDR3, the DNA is TGTGCCAGCAGCGTCCTTGGGGAAGCTTTCTTT. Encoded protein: CASSVLGEAFF.